What follows are 21 T cell receptor beta chains derived from one specimen sequenced in a study of T cell responses to AZD1222 COVID-19 vaccine. Some clones are missing from TCRdb's copy, which holds only in-frame ones; the method was immunoSEQ multiplex PCR. In the table there are 150,000 to 200,000 clones, around 93% of which are singletons. The source was peripheral blood, collected on day 0 of AZD1222 vaccination. These receptors came from an adult in good health.

The CDR3 reads CASSPDLGGQPQHF. CDR3 nucleotides: TGTGCCAGCAGCCCCGACTTGGGGGGTCAGCCCCAGCATTTT. V usage is TRBV7-9 and J usage is TRBJ1-5, with D possibly matching TRBD1 (5 bases). V lost 5 bases and J lost 6, with 14 bases in between. The CDR3 totals 14 residues. Looked up from germline, CDR1 is SEHNR and CDR2 is FQNEAQ (reference sequence). Combining the CDR3 with reference TRBV7-9 and TRBJ1-5 gives the whole variable domain DTGVSQNPRHKITKRGQNVTFRCDPISEHNRLYWYRQTLGQGPEFLTYFQNEAQLEKSRLLSDRFSAERPKGSFSTLEIQRTEQGDSAMYLCASSPDLGGQPQHFGDGTRLSIL.

This chain joins TRBV28 and TRBJ2-3; 8 bases map to TRBD1. Trimming cost V 6 bases and J 2 bases; bases outside gene matches: 28. CDR3 length equals 22 residues. Germline CDR1 reads MDHEN; CDR2 reads SYDVKM. The CDR3 DNA is TGTGCCAGCAGCCCCACCACCTGGACAGGGAGGTTCCTGAGCCGAAACACAGATACGCAGTATTTT. This gives the protein CASSPTTWTGRFLSRNTDTQYF.

The V gene is TRBV18, the J gene TRBJ1-2; tentative D call: TRBD1 (5 bases). The CDR3 has 14 residues. Germline V CDR1 and CDR2: KGHSH, LQKENI. Trimming left V 3 bases short and J 4 bases short, with 12 bases between. The CDR3 protein is CASSPGVPFYGYTF. In nucleotides, the CDR3 is TGTGCCAGCTCACCGGGGGTCCCCTTCTATGGCTACACCTTC.

CDR3 nucleotide sequence: TGTGCCAGCAGCCTATTACAGGAAACGGGGGAGCAGTACTTC. This codes for CASSLLQETGEQYF. The chain employs TRBV6-5 and TRBJ2-7; D may correspond to TRBD1 or TRBD2 (5 bases each). Germline V gene data show CDR1 as MNHEY and CDR2 as SVGAGI. The V and J ends lost 6 bases and 7 bases respectively, with 19 bases between them. The CDR3 sequence is 14 residues long.

This chain uses TRBV5-1 with TRBJ2-2; 11 nucleotides align to TRBD2. The trim removed 0 bases at V and 6 bases at J, leaving 7 bases unmatched. Germline V gives CDR1 SGHRS, CDR2 YFSETQ. CDR3 size: 17 residues. As DNA, the CDR3 is TGCGCCAGCAGCTTGGCCGAACTAGCGGGAGAATCCGGGGAGCTGTTTTTT. Protein product: CASSLAELAGESGELFF.

The chain is built from TRBV27 and TRBJ1-2; D unclear. The CDR3 is made up of 10 amino acids. CDR1 is MNHEY, CDR2 SMNVEV, per germline (reference sequence). V lost 5 bases, J lost 3 bases, and 1 base lay in between. In DNA form, the CDR3 reads TGTGCCAGCAGTCACTATGGCTACACCTTC. Its protein product is CASSHYGYTF.

The chain is built from TRBV3-1 (or the pseudogene TRBV3-2) and TRBJ1-1; 8 bases line up with TRBD1. The CDR3 is made up of 12 amino acids. Germline CDR1 reads LGHDT; CDR2 reads YNNKEL (reference sequence). V was pared by 4 bases and J by 6 bases, with 1 base of the junction left unmatched. The CDR3 coding sequence is TGTGCCAGCAGCCGGGGACAGGCTGAAGCTTTCTTT. Protein sequence: CASSRGQAEAFF.

This rearrangement joins TRBV15 to TRBJ1-5, with D unresolved. Germline V gives CDR1 LNHNV, CDR2 YYDKDF (reference sequence). There are 16 residues in the CDR3. Trimming pared 3 bases from V and 0 bases from J, leaving 12 bases between. The CDR3 loop is CATSSFMWLSNQPQHF. The DNA of the CDR3 is TGTGCCACCAGCAGCTTCATGTGGCTTAGCAATCAGCCCCAGCATTTT. Complete variable domain (other parts from reference TRBV15 and TRBJ1-5): DAMVIQNPRYQVTQFGKPVTLSCSQTLNHNVMYWYQQKSSQAPKLLFHYYDKDFNNEADTPDNFQSRRPNTSFCFLDIRSPGLGDTAMYLCATSSFMWLSNQPQHFGDGTRLSIL.

The chain is built from TRBV5-6 and TRBJ1-1; tentative D call: TRBD1 (5 bases). CDR3 length: 12 residues. Germline loops: CDR1 SGHDT, CDR2 YYEEEE. V was pared by 0 bases and J by 13 bases, with 13 bases between. In DNA form, the CDR3 reads TGTGCCAGCAGCTTGGATTCAGGGTCAGGTTTCTTT. It yields the protein CASSLDSGSGFF.

The chain is built from TRBV27 and TRBJ1-2; TRBD1 agrees at 12 bases. Germline lookup yields CDR1 MNHEY and CDR2 SMNVEV (reference sequence). The ends lost 5 bases at V and 5 bases at J; junction bases unmatched: 9. The CDR3 loop spans 16 amino acids. The CDR3 DNA follows: TGTGCCAGCAGTGGAGGGACAGGGGGCCTACTATATGGCTACACCTTC. Protein: CASSGGTGGLLYGYTF.

This clone was seen at least ten times. V and J are TRBV14 and TRBJ2-7; D unresolved. The CDR3 length is 12 residues. V lost 5 bases, J lost 2 bases, and 7 bases lay in between. From germline, CDR1 is SGHDN and CDR2 FVKESK. CDR3 sequence reads: CASSGFTYEQYF. The CDR3 coding sequence is TGTGCCAGCAGCGGGTTTACCTACGAGCAGTACTTC.

The chain uses TRBV5-1 and TRBJ1-4, with no clear D. Trimming stripped 1 base from V and 8 bases from J, with 6 bases between. CDR1 SGHRS and CDR2 YFSETQ come from the germline V gene. The CDR3 totals 12 residues. This CDR3 reads CASSLSQEKLFF. The CDR3 region has the DNA TGCGCCAGCAGCTTGAGTCAGGAAAAACTGTTTTTT.

The V call is TRBV5-6, the J call TRBJ2-1, with a possible D match to TRBD2 (6 bases). V was pared by 2 bases and J by 7 bases, with 19 bases between. Looked up from germline, CDR1 is SGHDT and CDR2 is YYEEEE. The CDR3 has 16 residues. Written as DNA, the CDR3 is TGTGCCAGCAGCTTTGGTAGCGGCCCCTTCGGGAATGAGCAGTTCTTC. Its translation: CASSFGSGPFGNEQFF.

V usage is TRBV5-1 and J usage is TRBJ1-3, with TRBD1 as a possible D gene (5 bases). V lost 0 bases, J lost 4 bases, and 11 bases lay in between. The CDR3 is 15 amino acids. The germline CDR1 and CDR2 sequences are SGHRS and YFSETQ. In nucleotides, the CDR3 is TGCGCCAGCAGCTTGGTGGGGGAATCGGGAAACACCATATATTTT. This codes for CASSLVGESGNTIYF.

The V gene is TRBV28, the J gene TRBJ2-7; 9 bases fit TRBD1. The germline V gene has CDR1 MDHEN and CDR2 SYDVKM. V was pared by 5 bases and J by 2 bases, with 13 bases of the junction left unmatched. This CDR3 is 17 amino acids long. The CDR3: CASSLGTGPNITYEQYF. The CDR3 DNA follows: TGTGCCAGCAGTCTAGGGACAGGGCCAAATATTACCTACGAGCAGTACTTC.

This sequence joins TRBV3-1 (or the pseudogene TRBV3-2) and TRBJ1-1; the match to TRBD1 covers 7 bases. Germline trimming cut 1 base from V and 4 bases from J; bases unmatched to any gene: 9. CDR3 length: 16 amino acids. Germline V CDR1 and CDR2: LGHDT, YNNKEL (reference sequence). Here the CDR3 reads CASSQVFTTGLTEAFF. The DNA for the CDR3 is TGTGCCAGCAGCCAAGTTTTTACGACAGGGCTCACTGAAGCTTTCTTT.

This sequence joins TRBV11-3 and TRBJ2-3; no firm D call. Germline V gene data show CDR1 as SGHNT and CDR2 as YENEEA. Trimming removed 0 bases at V and 6 bases at J, with 7 bases between. There are 13 residues in the CDR3. The CDR3 here is CASSLDGSDTQYF. In DNA, the CDR3 is TGTGCCAGCAGCTTAGACGGCTCCGATACGCAGTATTTT.

CDR3 loop: CASSLKGFTGELFF. The CDR3 nucleotides read TGTGCCAGCAGCTTAAAAGGGTTCACCGGGGAGCTGTTTTTT. This chain links TRBV7-3 with TRBJ2-2; D remains unclear. The V end lost 1 base, the J end lost 4 bases, and 7 bases lay between the germline ends. Germline-derived CDR1 and CDR2 are SGHTA and FQGTGA. CDR3 length: 14 amino acids.

The CDR3 loop reads CASSQDSGYEQYF. In DNA form, the CDR3 reads TGCGCCAGCAGCCAAGATTCAGGCTACGAGCAGTACTTC. This chain connects TRBV4-1 to TRBJ2-7, with no clear D. Looked up from germline, CDR1 is MGHRA and CDR2 is YSYEKL. The CDR3 is made up of 13 amino acids. Trimming pared 0 bases from V and 3 bases from J, leaving 6 bases between.

V gene TRBV5-6 combines with J gene TRBJ2-1; tentatively, D is TRBD2 (6 bases). CDR3 size: 13 residues. Germline lookup yields CDR1 SGHDT and CDR2 YYEEEE. V was pared by 2 bases and J by 8 bases, with 11 bases between. The CDR3 protein is CASSFVAVDEQFF. The CDR3 bases are TGTGCCAGCAGCTTCGTAGCGGTCGATGAGCAGTTCTTC.

V gene TRBV7-8 combines with J gene TRBJ2-2, with 13 bases matching TRBD2. CDR3 length: 16 residues. J was trimmed by 4 bases and V by 5 bases; bases with no gene match: 4. Per germline, CDR1 SGHVS and CDR2 FQNEAQ. The CDR3 region has the DNA TGTGCCAGCAGCCCGGGACTAGCGGGGCCCACCGGGGAGCTGTTTTTT. This codes for CASSPGLAGPTGELFF.